This T cell receptor (beta chain) was obtained from a study of blood T cell repertoires in COVID-19. Background on the study: Samples of COVID-19 (acute and convalescent) were obtained from the United States, Italy and Spain.

Study processing details: Estimation of nucleated cell counts was performed using reference gene primer amplification. Assay used: immunoSEQ multiplex PCR; TCRdb lists only in-frame clones, some missing. The DNA was the basis for D and trimming; V, J and clone size are from that table. The data contain roughly 180,000 clones, about 85% of them seen just once; the ten biggest clones take up under 6%. Germline trimming cut 3 bases from V and 3 bases from J; bases unmatched to any gene: 8. The CDR3 runs 15 residues. Germline V gene lookup returns CDR1 DFQATT and CDR2 SNEGSKA (reference sequence). This clonotype originated in a woman aged 50 to 60 with COVID-19, enrolled during active disease. Sequenced: peripheral blood. V gene TRBV20-1 combines with J gene TRBJ2-3; 8 bases match TRBD1. The CDR3 DNA follows: TGCAGTGCTAGTGGGACAGGAAAGGGGACAGATACGCAGTATTTT. Translation gives CSASGTGKGTDTQYF.